The 27 T cell receptor beta chains reported below all come from one sample, sequenced in a study of cytomegalovirus exposure and HLA in healthy donors (dated by TCRdb to about 2017). The library relied on the immunoSEQ multiplex PCR assay. The multiplex PCR relied on a mix of 60 forward primers for TCR Vbeta segments and 13 reverse primers for TCR Jbeta segments. The immuneACCESS repertoire file appears here via TCRdb, limited to in-frame rearrangements. These files lack a portion of the clones; in checked studies, under half of the deficit traces to unresolved V genes, and the cause of the others is not known. A total of 85,000 to 130,000 clones appear in this sample, roughly three quarters of them only once. The ten largest clones add up to roughly 1.9% of the sample. Sample: PBMCs. These receptors came from a woman in her 40s in good health and CMV-seronegative.

The chain has TRBV28 and TRBJ2-7; 9 positions agree with TRBD2. V lost 7 bases, J lost 9 bases, and 10 bases stayed unmatched. The germline gives CDR1 MDHEN, CDR2 SYDVKM. The length of the CDR3 is 13 residues. The chain's CDR3 is CASTGAGGVGQYF. The CDR3 DNA reads as TGTGCCAGCACAGGAGCGGGAGGAGTCGGGCAGTACTTC.

The chain carries TRBV19 and TRBJ1-1, with D possibly TRBD1 on 5 matching bases. V was pared by 1 base and J by 10 bases, with 13 bases between. The CDR3 extends over 13 amino acids. The germline V gene encodes CDR1 LNHDA and CDR2 SQIVND (reference sequence). CDR3 sequence reads: CASSIGGPTGAFF. The CDR3 nucleotides are TGTGCCAGTAGTATAGGGGGCCCCACGGGAGCTTTCTTT.

The V gene is TRBV5-1, the J gene TRBJ2-7; D may be TRBD2 (6 bases). Germline-derived CDR1 and CDR2 are SGHRS and YFSETQ. Trimming left V 0 bases short and J 2 bases short, with 9 bases between. CDR3 length: 14 residues. The CDR3 bases are TGCGCCAGCAGCTTGGATTCGGGAGCCTACGAGCAGTACTTC. As protein: CASSLDSGAYEQYF. The full variable domain, its missing parts supplied by reference TRBV5-1 and TRBJ2-7, is KAGVTQTPRYLIKTRGQQVTLSCSPISGHRSVSWYQQTPGQGLQFLFEYFSETQRNKGNFPGRFSGRQFSNSRSEMNVSTLELGDSALYLCASSLDSGAYEQYFGPGTRLTVT.

This sequence joins TRBV18 and TRBJ1-1, with TRBD1 matching over 7 bases. In germline, CDR1 is KGHSH, CDR2 LQKENI. V trimming: 2 bases; J trimming: 0 bases; junction bases outside the gene matches: 6. The CDR3 length is 16 residues. CDR3 protein: CASSPSTGTVNTEAFF. In DNA form, the CDR3 reads TGTGCCAGCTCACCATCGACCGGGACAGTGAACACTGAAGCTTTCTTT.

This chain connects TRBV18 to TRBJ2-7, with D perhaps TRBD2 (6 bases). The V gene's germline CDR1 is KGHSH and CDR2 LQKENI. This CDR3 is built from 17 residues. V gave up 4 bases and J gave up 2 bases, with 21 bases separating them. The CDR3 nucleotides are TGTGCCAGCTCACTCTTAGACCTCGGGAGAACGGCCTACGAGCAGTACTTC. This sequence encodes CASSLLDLGRTAYEQYF.

Concerning this clone: Germline is not matched at one junction end, which may reflect a read error. The chain links TRBV7-7 to TRBJ2-5, with 8 bases that match TRBD1. Per the germline V gene, CDR1 is SSHAT and CDR2 is FNYEAQ (reference sequence). The CDR3 spans 15 residues. The CDR3, as DNA: TGTGCTAGCAGCTTAGTATCAGGGGGCCGGGGGACCCAGTACTTC. This translates into CASSLVSGGRGTQYF.

The CDR3 loop is CASSLSFYNEQFF. The CDR3 nucleotides are TGTGCCAGCAGCTTGAGCTTCTACAATGAGCAGTTCTTC. The genes are TRBV7-8 and TRBJ2-1; D ambiguous. Trimming shortened V by 3 bases and J by 3 bases, and 6 bases separated the two germline ends. The CDR3 length is 13 residues. Germline V CDR1 and CDR2: SGHVS, FQNEAQ.

This clone was found a few times. The genes are TRBV2 and TRBJ1-5, with unresolved D. Between the trimmed V and J ends, which lost 3 bases and 11 bases, there was a span of 11 bases. The CDR3 consists of 12 residues. The germline CDR1 and CDR2 sequences are SNHLY and FYNNEI. The CDR3 DNA follows: TGTGCCAGCAGTGAGTTCGGGAAGGCCCAGCATTTT. Translation gives CASSEFGKAQHF.

This clone has a handful of counts. V is TRBV20-1 and J is TRBJ1-1, with TRBD1 as a possible D gene (6 bases). Looked up from germline, CDR1 is DFQATT and CDR2 is SNEGSKA (reference sequence). The CDR3 has 10 residues. With 8 bases removed from V and 7 bases from J, the gap between germline ends came to 11 bases. The CDR3 coding sequence is TGCAGTTTTTTGGACAGTGAAGCTTTCTTT. Amino acid sequence: CSFLDSEAFF.

V gene TRBV5-1 combines with J gene TRBJ2-7; 13 bases agree with TRBD2. V was pared by 2 bases and J by 6 bases, with 11 bases of the junction left unmatched. CDR1 is SGHRS and CDR2 is YFSETQ in the germline V gene. The CDR3 loop spans 17 amino acids. As DNA, the CDR3 is TGCGCCAGCAGCTTAGGACAGGGAACTAGCGGGAGGGCCGAGCAGTACTTC. It specifies CASSLGQGTSGRAEQYF. Full variable domain (rest looked up from reference TRBV5-1 and TRBJ2-7): KAGVTQTPRYLIKTRGQQVTLSCSPISGHRSVSWYQQTPGQGLQFLFEYFSETQRNKGNFPGRFSGRQFSNSRSEMNVSTLELGDSALYLCASSLGQGTSGRAEQYFGPGTRLTVT.

The gene calls are TRBV4-2 and TRBJ2-2; D is uncertain. The CDR3 length is 16 residues. CDR1 and CDR2 (germline): LGHNA, YNFKEQ. Trimming pared 0 bases from V and 1 base from J, leaving 9 bases between. The CDR3 region is CASSQEPTQNTGELFF. In nucleotides, the CDR3 is TGTGCCAGCAGCCAAGAACCGACTCAGAACACCGGGGAGCTGTTTTTT.

This sequence joins TRBV18 and TRBJ2-7, with 7 nucleotides matching TRBD2. V shed 7 bases and J 4 bases; nucleotides not matched to a gene: 13. The CDR3 has 15 residues. Germline CDR1 KGHSH, CDR2 LQKENI. CDR3 DNA: TGTGCCAGCTTGTTGGGACCCCCGGGGGGATACGAGCAGTACTTC. Its translation is CASLLGPPGGYEQYF.

This clone appeared a few times. The rearrangement links TRBV7-2 to TRBJ2-7; 11 bases map to TRBD1. This CDR3 is 15 amino acids long. V was clipped by 5 bases and J by 3 bases; unmatched bases: 6. Germline V gene lookup returns CDR1 SGHTA and CDR2 FQGNSA. This chain's CDR3 is CASSPRDRGNYEQYF. The CDR3 bases are TGTGCCAGCAGCCCCCGGGACAGGGGGAACTACGAGCAGTACTTC.

The gene calls are TRBV7-9 and TRBJ1-5; tentative D call: TRBD1 (6 bases). The V end lost 5 bases, the J end lost 4 bases, and 9 bases lay between the germline ends. The CDR3 spans 13 residues. Looked up from germline, CDR1 is SEHNR and CDR2 is FQNEAQ (reference sequence). The CDR3 nucleotides read TGTGCCAGCAGCCCCACAGGGAATCAGCCCCAGCATTTT. Encoded protein: CASSPTGNQPQHF.

V is TRBV13 and J is TRBJ2-7; tentatively, D is TRBD1 (6 bases). Germline assignment: CDR1 PRHDT and CDR2 FYEKMQ (reference sequence). This CDR3 is 15 amino acids long. The V end was cut by 2 bases, the J end by 3 bases, with 14 bases between. The CDR3 nucleotides read TGTGCCAGCAGCTTAAGGGGAGCCAGGGGCTACGAGCAGTACTTC. Translated, it gives CASSLRGARGYEQYF.

The J gene is TRBJ2-7, the V gene TRBV7-2; 12 bases are shared with TRBD2. Germline CDR1 and CDR2: SGHTA and FQGNSA. This CDR3 contains 16 residues. After removal of 3 bases from V and 7 bases from J, the junction contained 10 bases not matched to a gene. CDR3 amino acids: CASSFLLTSGRREQYF. CDR3 bases: TGTGCCAGCAGCTTCCTACTTACTAGCGGGAGGCGGGAGCAGTACTTC.

The V gene is TRBV11-3, the J gene TRBJ2-7; TRBD2 is a possible D gene (6 bases). With 1 base removed from V and 6 bases from J, the gap between germline ends came to 10 bases. The germline CDR1 and CDR2 sequences are SGHNT and YENEEA. The CDR3 is 13 residues long. The CDR3 nucleotides read TGTGCCAGCAGCTTAGCGGGAGAGTGCGAGCAGTACTTC. It is translated as CASSLAGECEQYF. Filled out from reference TRBV11-3 and TRBJ2-7, the complete variable domain reads EAGVVQSPRYKIIEKKQPVAFWCNPISGHNTLYWYLQNLGQGPELLIRYENEEAVDDSQLPKDRFSAERLKGVDSTLKIQPAELGDSAVYLCASSLAGECEQYFGPGTRLTVT.

V gene TRBV6-5 combines with J gene TRBJ2-7; unclear D gene. With 6 bases removed from V and 3 bases from J, the gap between germline ends came to 18 bases. Looked up from germline, CDR1 is MNHEY and CDR2 is SVGAGI. This CDR3 region has 15 residues. In nucleotides, the CDR3 is TGTGCCAGCAGCCCCTCACAACTACCCTACTACGAGCAGTACTTC. Translation: CASSPSQLPYYEQYF.

The rearrangement joins TRBV18 to TRBJ2-2; possibly TRBD2 for D (5 bases). V lost 3 bases to trimming and J lost 7 bases, with 15 bases between them. This CDR3 region has 15 residues. The germline V gene encodes CDR1 KGHSH and CDR2 LQKENI. The CDR3 DNA is TGTGCCAGCTCACCTGACGGAGGTTTGGGCGGGGAGCTGTTTTTT. The encoded protein is CASSPDGGLGGELFF. The full variable domain, completed using reference TRBV18 and TRBJ2-2, is NAGVMQNPRHLVRRRGQEARLRCSPMKGHSHVYWYRQLPEEGLKFMVYLQKENIIDESGMPKERFSAEFPKEGPSILRIQQVVRGDSAAYFCASSPDGGLGGELFFGEGSRLTVL.

The rearrangement uses TRBV6-5 and TRBJ2-1, with 14 bases aligning to TRBD2. Germline V lookup: CDR1 MNHEY, CDR2 SVGAGI. The V segment lost 3 bases and the J segment 8 bases; nucleotides outside the gene matches: 3. The CDR3 runs 15 residues. CDR3 bases: TGTGCCAGCAGTTATCCGACTAGCGGGAGGGATGAGCAGTTCTTC. This gives the protein CASSYPTSGRDEQFF.

This clone was observed a few times. The J gene is TRBJ1-5, the V gene TRBV27, with D hard to call. The CDR3 totals 16 residues. The germline V and J ends were trimmed by 4 bases and 4 bases, with 17 bases remaining between them. Germline assignment: CDR1 MNHEY and CDR2 SMNVEV (reference sequence). CDR3 sequence reads: CASSSFEGRLNQPQHF. The CDR3 bases are TGTGCCAGCAGTTCCTTTGAGGGCAGGCTAAATCAGCCCCAGCATTTT.

V usage is TRBV28 and J usage is TRBJ2-5; D is perhaps TRBD1 (6 bases). Matching the DNA end better, TRBJ2-7 makes the J call doubtful. Germline values: CDR1 MDHEN, CDR2 SYDVKM. The CDR3 covers 14 residues. CDR3 DNA: TGTGCCAGCAGCCTCCGGGACAACTCCTACGAGCAGTACTTC. It yields the protein CASSLRDNSYEQYF.

The chain has TRBV15 and TRBJ1-1; no reliable D call. The CDR3 consists of 14 residues. Trimming removed 1 base at V and 7 bases at J, with 13 bases between. Germline V gene lookup returns CDR1 LNHNV and CDR2 YYDKDF (reference sequence). The CDR3 spells CATSRGSPTGEAFF. The CDR3 DNA reads TGTGCCACCAGCAGAGGGAGCCCAACTGGTGAAGCTTTCTTT.

The chain carries TRBV30 and TRBJ2-7, with D perhaps matching TRBD1 (6 bases). Germline CDR1 GTSNPN, CDR2 SVGIG (reference sequence). The germline V and J ends were trimmed by 1 base and 2 bases, with 9 bases remaining between them. The CDR3 sequence is 13 residues long. Written as DNA, the CDR3 is TGTGCCTGGAGTGGGGGGACACCCTACGAGCAGTACTTC. Protein sequence: CAWSGGTPYEQYF.

The CDR3 DNA is TGTGCCAGCAGCTTACACCTAGAGCAGTTCTTC. Its protein product is CASSLHLEQFF. The chain has TRBV7-2 and TRBJ2-1; D ambiguous. This CDR3 spans 11 amino acids. The germline V and J ends were trimmed by 2 bases and 10 bases, with 6 bases remaining between them. Germline V gene sequence: CDR1 SGHTA, CDR2 FQGNSA.

The chain links TRBV10-3 to TRBJ2-2; possible D gene TRBD2, 5 bases. Trimming removed 4 bases from V and 6 bases from J, with 9 bases in between. Looked up from germline, CDR1 is ENHRY and CDR2 is SYGVKD. The CDR3 contains 13 residues. The CDR3 DNA reads TGTGCCATCAGTGTCTCTAGCCCCGGGGAGCTGTTTTTT. Amino acid sequence: CAISVSSPGELFF.

The chain has TRBV5-5 and TRBJ2-1; 8 bases agree with TRBD2. Germline loops: CDR1 SGHKS, CDR2 YYEKEE (reference sequence). The J segment lost 9 bases and the V segment lost 4 bases, leaving 6 bases of the junction unmatched. The CDR3 runs 13 residues. CDR3 in amino acids: CASSAGLGLEQFF. CDR3 nucleotides: TGTGCCAGCAGCGCGGGACTAGGTCTTGAGCAGTTCTTC.